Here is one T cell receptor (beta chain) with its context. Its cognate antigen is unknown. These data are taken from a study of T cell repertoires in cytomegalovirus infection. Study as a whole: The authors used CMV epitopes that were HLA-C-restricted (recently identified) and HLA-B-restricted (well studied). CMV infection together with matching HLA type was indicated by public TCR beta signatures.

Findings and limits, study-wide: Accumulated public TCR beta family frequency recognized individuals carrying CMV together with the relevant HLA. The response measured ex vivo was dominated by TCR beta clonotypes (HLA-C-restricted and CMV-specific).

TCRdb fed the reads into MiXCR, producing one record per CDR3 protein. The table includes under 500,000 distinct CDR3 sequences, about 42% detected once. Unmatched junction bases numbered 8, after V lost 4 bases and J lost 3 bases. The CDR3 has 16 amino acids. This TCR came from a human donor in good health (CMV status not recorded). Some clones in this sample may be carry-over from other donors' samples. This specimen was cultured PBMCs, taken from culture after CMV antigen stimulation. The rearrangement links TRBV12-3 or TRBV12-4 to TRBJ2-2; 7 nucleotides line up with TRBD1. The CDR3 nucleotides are TGTGCCAGCAGTTGGGGTGACAGGGTTGACACCGGGGAGCTGTTTTTT. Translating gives CASSWGDRVDTGELFF.